The 5 T cell receptor beta chains below all came from one sample that was sequenced in a study of cytomegalovirus exposure and HLA in healthy donors. Primers: 60 Vbeta forward and 13 Jbeta reverse. Repertoires were generated with immunoSEQ multiplex PCR, while TCRdb's copy carries only in-frame clones and drops some. The sample lists around 90,000 clones; roughly 77% were seen once. Sequenced: PBMCs. Receptor source: a man younger than 40 in good health and CMV-seronegative.

The V and J genes are TRBV18 and TRBJ1-2; TRBD1 is a possible D gene (6 bases). This CDR3 has 13 amino acids. With 6 bases removed from V and 6 bases from J, the gap between germline ends came to 14 bases. Germline V gives CDR1 KGHSH, CDR2 LQKENI. The CDR3 is CASSETGSDGYTF. In DNA form, the CDR3 reads TGTGCCAGCTCGGAGACAGGAAGCGATGGCTACACCTTC.

V usage is TRBV27 and J usage is TRBJ1-1; no reliable D call. The CDR3 sequence is 16 residues long. The germline V and J ends were trimmed by 2 bases and 5 bases, with 18 bases remaining between them. CDR1 is MNHEY, CDR2 SMNVEV, per germline (reference sequence). CDR3 protein: CASSLQSPDRGTEAFF. CDR3 DNA: TGTGCCAGCAGTTTACAATCCCCGGACCGGGGAACTGAAGCTTTCTTT.

The chain links TRBV7-9 to TRBJ2-1; TRBD2 aligns across 11 bases. CDR1 is SEHNR and CDR2 is FQNEAQ in the germline V gene (reference sequence). This CDR3 spans 16 amino acids. V dropped 5 bases and J dropped 8; count of bases not matched to a gene: 11. The CDR3 loop is CASSLRLAGGLDEQFF. CDR3 in DNA: TGTGCCAGCAGCCTCCGATTAGCGGGGGGGCTAGATGAGCAGTTCTTC.

The gene calls are TRBV4-1 and TRBJ1-3; D perhaps matches TRBD1 (5 bases). Trimming cost V 0 bases and J 5 bases, with 17 bases left between them. Germline V gene sequence: CDR1 MGHRA, CDR2 YSYEKL. The CDR3 sequence is 17 residues long. The CDR3 DNA reads TGCGCCAGCAGCCAAGAACTTCGTGCGGGGACTAGAAACACCATATATTTT. It yields the protein CASSQELRAGTRNTIYF.

The J gene is TRBJ2-5, the V gene TRBV5-1, with TRBD1 as a possible D gene (6 bases). The CDR3 is 15 residues long. Germline V CDR1 and CDR2: SGHRS, YFSETQ. V was shortened by 4 bases and J by 2 bases, with 15 bases between the two germline ends. The CDR3 DNA follows: TGCGCCAGCAGCGTCCGGACAGCAAGTCAAGAGACCCAGTACTTC. It translates to CASSVRTASQETQYF.